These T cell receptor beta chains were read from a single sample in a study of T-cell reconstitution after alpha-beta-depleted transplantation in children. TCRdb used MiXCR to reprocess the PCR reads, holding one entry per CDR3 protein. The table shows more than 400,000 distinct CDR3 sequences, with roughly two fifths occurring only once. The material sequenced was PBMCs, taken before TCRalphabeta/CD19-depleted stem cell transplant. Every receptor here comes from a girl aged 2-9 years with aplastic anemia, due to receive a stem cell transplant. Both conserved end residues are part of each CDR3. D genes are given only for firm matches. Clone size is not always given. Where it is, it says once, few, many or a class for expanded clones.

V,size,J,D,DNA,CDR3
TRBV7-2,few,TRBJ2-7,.,TGTGCCAGCAGCTTAAAAGGGCCCTACGAGCAGTACTTC,CASSLKGPYEQYF
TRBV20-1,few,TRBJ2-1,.,TGCAGTGCTAAGGCAGCATACAATGAGCAGTTCTTC,CSAKAAYNEQFF
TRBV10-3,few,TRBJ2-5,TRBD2,TGTGCCATCAGCGAGCTAGCGGGGGGGAAAGAGACCCAGTACTTC,CAISELAGGKETQYF
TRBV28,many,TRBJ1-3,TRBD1,TGTGCCAGCAGTTTATTCCGGACAGGGGATCGTAACACCATATATTTT,CASSLFRTGDRNTIYF
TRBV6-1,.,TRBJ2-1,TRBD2,TGTGCCAGGTACAGACGATCCGGGACTAGCTCCTACAATGAGCAGTTCTTC,CARYRRSGTSSYNEQFF
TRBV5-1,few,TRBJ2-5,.,TGCGCCAGCAGCCCAGCTATGAATCGGGAGACCCAGTACTTC,CASSPAMNRETQYF
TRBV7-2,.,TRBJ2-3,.,TGTGCCAGCAGCTTAGTCGTGGCTTTGGGCACAGATACGCAGTATTTT,CASSLVVALGTDTQYF
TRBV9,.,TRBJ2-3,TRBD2,TGTGCCAGCAGCGTAGAGGGTGTGAGGCTAGCGGGAAACACAGATACGCAGTATTTT,CASSVEGVRLAGNTDTQYF
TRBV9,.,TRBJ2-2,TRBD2,TGTGCCAGCAGCGTAGTGGCGGGAGGGCCGGACACCGGGGAGCTGTTTTTT,CASSVVAGGPDTGELFF
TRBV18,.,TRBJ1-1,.,TGTGCCAGCTCACAGGACATGAACACTGAAGCTTTCTTT,CASSQDMNTEAFF
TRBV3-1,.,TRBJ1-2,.,TGTGCCAGCAGCCGGGAGGCGGGGTACTATGGCTACACCTTC,CASSREAGYYGYTF
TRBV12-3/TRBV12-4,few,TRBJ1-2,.,TGTGCCAGCAGTTTCCGGACACGAAACTATGGCTACACCTTC,CASSFRTRNYGYTF
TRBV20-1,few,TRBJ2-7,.,TGCAGTGCTAGGGAACCGCTCTACTTAGAGCAGTACTTC,CSAREPLYLEQYF
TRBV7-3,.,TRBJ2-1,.,TGTGCCAGCAGCCCCACCGATAGGATAGCGAATGAGCAGTTCTTC,CASSPTDRIANEQFF
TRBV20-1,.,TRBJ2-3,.,TGCAGTGCTAGCCCCCGGGATCAAGGGGTGGTAACAGATACGCAGTATTTT,CSASPRDQGVVTDTQYF
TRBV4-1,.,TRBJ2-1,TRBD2,TGCGCCAGCAGCCAAGATCAGAGGACGGGAGGGTACAATGAGCAGTTCTTC,CASSQDQRTGGYNEQFF
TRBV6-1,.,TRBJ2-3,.,TGTGCCAGCAAAAAGGAAGACTCGGGTACGCAGTATTTT,CASKKEDSGTQYF
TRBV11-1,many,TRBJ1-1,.,TGTGCCAGCAGCCCGCCTACGGGGGTGAACACTGAAGCTTTCTTT,CASSPPTGVNTEAFF
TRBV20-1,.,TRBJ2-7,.,TGCAGTGCTAGGATCAATAGTTCCTACGAGCAGTACTTC,CSARINSSYEQYF
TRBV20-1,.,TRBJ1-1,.,TGCAGTGGTTCAGCGACAAATGGGAACACTGAAGCTTTCTTT,CSGSATNGNTEAFF
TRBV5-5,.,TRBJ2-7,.,TGTGCCAGCAGCTTGGAAGACAACGAGCAGTACTTC,CASSLEDNEQYF
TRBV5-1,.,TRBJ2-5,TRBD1,TGCGCCAGCAGCGGTTGGACAGGGGACGCGCACTTTGGAGAGACCCAGTACTTC,CASSGWTGDAHFGETQYF
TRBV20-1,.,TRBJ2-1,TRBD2,TGCAGTGCTAAACAACTAGCGGGGGGGCCTACTAATGAGCAGTTCTTC,CSAKQLAGGPTNEQFF
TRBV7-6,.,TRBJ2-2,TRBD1,TGTGCCAGCAGCCAGGTGGTCAGGGGGATCACCGGGGAGCTGTTTTTT,CASSQVVRGITGELFF
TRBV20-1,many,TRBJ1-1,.,TGCAGTGCTAACCCCGACAGCTCGAACACTGAAGCTTTCTTT,CSANPDSSNTEAFF
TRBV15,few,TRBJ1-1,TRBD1,TGTGCCACCAAAACAGGGGACATGAACACTGAAGCTTTCTTT,CATKTGDMNTEAFF
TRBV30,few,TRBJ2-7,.,TGTGCCCAGGGGGGGAACTACGAGCAGTACTTC,CAQGGNYEQYF
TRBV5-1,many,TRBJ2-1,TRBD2,TGCGCCAGCACCCCGGGACTAGCGGCACTGCCTTCACCCTACAATGAGCAGTTCTTC,CASTPGLAALPSPYNEQFF
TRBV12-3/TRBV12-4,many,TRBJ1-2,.,TGTGCCAGCAGTCCCTTGGGCCGGGGCTATGGCTACACCTTC,CASSPLGRGYGYTF
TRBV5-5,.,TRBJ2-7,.,TGTGCCAGCAGCTTGGCCAGCCCTCACGAGCAGTACTTC,CASSLASPHEQYF
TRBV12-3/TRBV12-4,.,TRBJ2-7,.,TGTGCCAGCAGTTTAGCGATAGCGATCTACGAGCAGTACTTC,CASSLAIAIYEQYF
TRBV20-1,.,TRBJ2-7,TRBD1,TGCAGTGCTAGAGATCCAGGGACAGGGGCCTACGAGCAGTACTTC,CSARDPGTGAYEQYF
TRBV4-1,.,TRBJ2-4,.,TGCGCCAGCAGCCAAGTTGGGCTAAATGCCAAAAACATTCAGTACTTC,CASSQVGLNAKNIQYF
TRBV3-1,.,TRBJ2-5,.,TGTGCCAGCAGCCAGGCGTCAAAGACAGGCCAAGAGACCCAGTACTTC,CASSQASKTGQETQYF
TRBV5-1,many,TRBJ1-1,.,TGCGCCAGCAGCGGGGGGCAGGTGAACACTGAAGCTTTCTTT,CASSGGQVNTEAFF
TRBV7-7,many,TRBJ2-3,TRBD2,TGTGCCAGCAGCCCGGGACTAGCGGTCCCTTCTAGCACAGATACGCAGTATTTT,CASSPGLAVPSSTDTQYF
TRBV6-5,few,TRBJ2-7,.,TGTGCCAGCAGTTACTCGTTTTCAGGATCCTACGAGCAGTACTTC,CASSYSFSGSYEQYF
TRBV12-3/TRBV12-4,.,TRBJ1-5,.,TGTGCCAGCAGTTTAACTGCGGTTCCTAGCAATCAGCCCCAGCATTTT,CASSLTAVPSNQPQHF
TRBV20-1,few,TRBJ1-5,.,TGCAGTGCTAGAGATCCCGACCTTGGGCAGCCCCAGCATTTT,CSARDPDLGQPQHF
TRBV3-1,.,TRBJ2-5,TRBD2,TGTGCCAGCAGCCAAGGCCTAGCGGTGTCGTCAGAGACCCAGTACTTC,CASSQGLAVSSETQYF
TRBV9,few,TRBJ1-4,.,TGTGCCCCAACGGTAAATAATGAAAAACTGTTTTTT,CAPTVNNEKLFF
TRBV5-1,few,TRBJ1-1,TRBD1,TGCGCCAGCAGGCTACGGGACAGGGGGCCGGGTGAAGCTTTCTTT,CASRLRDRGPGEAFF
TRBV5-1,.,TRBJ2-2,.,TGCGCCAGCAGCTTGGTAGGTGCTTTGGCGGGACCGAACACCGGGGAGCTGTTTTTT,CASSLVGALAGPNTGELFF
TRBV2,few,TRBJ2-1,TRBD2,TGTGCCAGCATTTTGACTAGCGCCGGCAATGAGCAGTTCTTC,CASILTSAGNEQFF
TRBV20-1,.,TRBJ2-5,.,TGCAGTGCTAGAGAAACCCTGGGGCAGACCCAGTACTTC,CSARETLGQTQYF
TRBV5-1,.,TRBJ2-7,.,TGCGCCAGCACGCTGGGACAACAGCAGTACTTC,CASTLGQQQYF
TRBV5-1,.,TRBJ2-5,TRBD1,TGCGCCAGCAGCCCCCGGGACAGCGTGAGTGAGACCCAGTACTTC,CASSPRDSVSETQYF
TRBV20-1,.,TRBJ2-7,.,TGCAGTGTTAGGGGGGTCCTACGGGCAAGCTCCTACGAGCAGTACTTC,CSVRGVLRASSYEQYF
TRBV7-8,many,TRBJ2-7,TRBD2,TGTGCCAGCAGTTCCGGGACTAGTATTTCCTACGAGCAGTACTTC,CASSSGTSISYEQYF
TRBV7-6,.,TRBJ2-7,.,TGTGCCAGCAGCTTAGTCGGGGCCGAGCAGTACTTC,CASSLVGAEQYF
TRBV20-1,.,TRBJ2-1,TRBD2,TGCAGTGCTAGTGCACTAGCGGGAGGGGGCTCCTACAATGAGCAGTTCTTC,CSASALAGGGSYNEQFF
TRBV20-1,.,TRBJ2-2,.,TGCAGTGCTAGAGAGGGCGGGCTGAACACCGGGGAGCTGTTTTTT,CSAREGGLNTGELFF
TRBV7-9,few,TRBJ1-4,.,TGTGCCAGCAGCTTAGATGGGGGAATTAATGAAAAACTGTTTTTT,CASSLDGGINEKLFF
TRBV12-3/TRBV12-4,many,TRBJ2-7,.,TGTGCCAGCAGCCAGGGCAAATCTTACGAGCAGTACTTC,CASSQGKSYEQYF
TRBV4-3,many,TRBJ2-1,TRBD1,TGCGCCAGCAGCCCGGGACAGGGTTCCTACAATGAGCAGTTCTTC,CASSPGQGSYNEQFF